These 9 T cell receptor beta chains were all obtained from the same sample, sequenced in a study of regulatory T cells in long-lasting Graves disease. Time point denoted: persistent/refractory GD, antithyroid drugs over 5 years with positive TRAb. PBMCs were the source of the RNA used for TCR sequencing. Construction of TCR beta libraries relied on iRepertoire HTBI primers and on Arm-PCR targeting CDR3 regions. From the multiplex PCR reads, TCRdb called clonotypes with MiXCR, one entry per CDR3 protein. The sample carries more than 300,000 distinct CDR3 sequences, less than 20% recorded once. The source material was peripheral blood mononuclear cells (PBMCs), sampled when the disease was refractory, from a patient treated with antithyroid drugs. These TCRs come from a female donor with Graves disease.

J is TRBJ2-2 and V is TRBV4-1; D is possibly TRBD1 or TRBD2 (6 bases each). This CDR3 is 17 amino acids long. The V gene lost 1 base and the J gene lost 1 base, with 13 bases spanning the gap. Per germline, CDR1 MGHRA and CDR2 YSYEKL. CDR3 in amino acids: CASSQVNRDWNTGELFF. CDR3 nucleotide sequence: TGCGCCAGCAGCCAAGTAAACAGGGACTGGAACACCGGGGAGCTGTTTTTT.

The CDR3 DNA follows: TGTGCCTGGGTTCTTAGGAGGGGCTCCTACAATGAGCAGTTCTTC. It codes for CAWVLRRGSYNEQFF. This chain connects TRBV30 to TRBJ2-1; D is perhaps TRBD2 (6 bases). This CDR3 region has 15 residues. CDR1 is GTSNPN and CDR2 is SVGIG in the germline V gene (reference sequence). V lost 5 bases and J 0 bases, leaving 14 bases between the germline ends.

The chain has TRBV4-1 and TRBJ2-7, with 7 bases fitting TRBD1. With 3 bases clipped from V and 6 bases from J, the junction kept 8 bases outside the gene matches. Germline lookup yields CDR1 MGHRA and CDR2 YSYEKL. The CDR3 runs to 14 residues. The CDR3 DNA reads TGCGCCAGCAGCCACTACGCCCGGGACAGCGAGCAGTACTTC. It translates to CASSHYARDSEQYF.

This clonotype was detected many times. V gene TRBV28 combines with J gene TRBJ1-1, with D possibly being TRBD1 (5 bases). Trimming cost V 10 bases and J 0 bases, with 21 bases left between them. CDR1 and CDR2 from the germline V gene are MDHEN and SYDVKM. The CDR3 runs 16 residues. The chain's CDR3 is CATRPGARRVNTEAFF. The DNA for the CDR3 is TGTGCCACCCGGCCCGGGGCGAGAAGGGTGAACACTGAAGCTTTCTTT.

In its sample, this clonotype was seen many times. The gene calls are TRBV10-3 and TRBJ2-7, with D hard to call. Trimming shortened V by 5 bases and J by 2 bases, and 13 bases separated the two germline ends. Germline V gene sequence: CDR1 ENHRY, CDR2 SYGVKD. This CDR3 spans 14 amino acids. The CDR3 is CAISSIRGTYEQYF. DNA for the CDR3: TGTGCCATCAGTTCTATCCGAGGAACCTACGAGCAGTACTTC.

V and J are TRBV2 and TRBJ2-4; TRBD2 is a possible D gene (6 bases). With the DNA end fitting TRBJ2-5 better, the J assignment may be wrong. CDR1 SNHLY and CDR2 FYNNEI come from the germline V gene. The CDR3 covers 14 residues. The CDR3 sequence: CASSRPAGGETQYF. For the CDR3, the DNA is TGTGCCAGCTCCAGACCAGCGGGCGGGGAGACCCAGTACTTC.

The V and J genes are TRBV12-3 or TRBV12-4 and TRBJ2-2; unclear D gene. The CDR3 spans 13 residues. V lost 3 bases to trimming and J lost 6 bases, with 8 bases between them. The CDR3 region is CASSFTVSGELFF. The CDR3 DNA reads TGTGCCAGCAGTTTTACCGTGTCCGGGGAGCTGTTTTTT.

This clonotype was seen a handful of times. The chain is built from TRBV13 and TRBJ1-1, with D possibly being TRBD1 (6 bases). Germline V lookup: CDR1 PRHDT, CDR2 FYEKMQ (reference sequence). V shed 3 bases and J shed 0 bases, with 8 bases lying between them. The CDR3 runs to 14 residues. This CDR3 is CASSFRGLNTEAFF. CDR3 bases: TGTGCCAGCAGCTTCCGGGGGCTGAACACTGAAGCTTTCTTT.

This clonotype was recorded a few times. The chain links TRBV24-1 to TRBJ2-7; tentative D call: TRBD1 (6 bases). Germline V CDR1 and CDR2: KGHDR, SFDVKD. V lost 3 bases and J 1 base, leaving 18 bases between the germline ends. The CDR3 loop spans 17 amino acids. In DNA, the CDR3 is TGTGCCACCAGTGATAACCCCGACAGGCGGTGGTCCTACGAGCAGTACTTC. Translation gives CATSDNPDRRWSYEQYF.